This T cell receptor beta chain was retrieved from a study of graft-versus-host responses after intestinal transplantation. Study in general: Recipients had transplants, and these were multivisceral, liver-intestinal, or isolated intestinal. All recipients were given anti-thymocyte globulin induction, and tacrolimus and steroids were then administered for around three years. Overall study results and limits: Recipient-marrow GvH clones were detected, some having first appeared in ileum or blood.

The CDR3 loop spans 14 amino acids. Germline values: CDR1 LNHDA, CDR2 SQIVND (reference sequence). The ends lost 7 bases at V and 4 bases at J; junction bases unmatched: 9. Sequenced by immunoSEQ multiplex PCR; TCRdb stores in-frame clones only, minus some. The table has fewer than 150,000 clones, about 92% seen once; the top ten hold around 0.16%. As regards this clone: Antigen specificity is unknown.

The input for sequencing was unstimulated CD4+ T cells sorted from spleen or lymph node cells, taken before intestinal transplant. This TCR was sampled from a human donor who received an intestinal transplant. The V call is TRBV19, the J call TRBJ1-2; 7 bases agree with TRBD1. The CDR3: CASNKQGRTYGYTF. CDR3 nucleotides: TGTGCCAGTAACAAACAGGGGCGCACCTATGGCTACACCTTC.